What follows are 23 T cell receptor beta chains derived from one specimen sequenced in a study of blood T cells in healthy people across ages. Then a second PCR, running roughly 7 to 11 cycles, was carried out with a sample-barcoded 5' primer and a J-beta primer mix. Each CDR3 protein gets one entry after TCRdb re-called the 5' RACE reads with MiXCR. Of about 970,000 distinct CDR3 sequences in the sample, roughly 50% were seen once. The sequencing input was blood. These receptors originate from a woman in her sixties in good health.

This clonotype was seen at least ten times. The chain recombines TRBV10-2 with TRBJ1-6; D is unresolved. This CDR3 spans 13 amino acids. Germline CDR1 WSHSY, CDR2 SAAADI. Between the trimmed V and J ends, which lost 6 bases and 10 bases, there was a span of 13 bases. The CDR3 region has the DNA TGCGCCAGCAGAATTGACAAAACATCACCCCTCCACTTT. Its translation: CASRIDKTSPLHF.

The V gene is TRBV12-3 or TRBV12-4, the J gene TRBJ1-2, with D possibly being TRBD1 (6 bases). The ends were cut back, 6 bases at V and 1 base at J, with 15 bases in the middle. The CDR3 extends over 15 amino acids. As DNA, the CDR3 is TGTGCCAGCAGCGGACAGCCCAACCTTAACTATGGCTACACCTTC. It is translated as CASSGQPNLNYGYTF.

The chain uses TRBV6-6 and TRBJ2-3; 13 bases match TRBD2. This CDR3 contains 16 residues. Germline V gene sequence: CDR1 MNHNY, CDR2 SVGAGI (reference sequence). J gave up 4 bases and V 6 bases, and 7 bases lay outside the gene matches. The chain's CDR3 is CASSFGTSGNPDTQYF. The CDR3 DNA is TGTGCCAGCAGCTTCGGGACTAGCGGGAACCCAGATACGCAGTATTTT.

V gene TRBV7-2 combines with J gene TRBJ2-7; tentative D call: TRBD2 (6 bases). The J call is in doubt because the DNA end fits TRBJ2-5 better. The germline V gene has CDR1 SGHTA and CDR2 FQGNSA. CDR3 length: 14 residues. CDR3 in DNA: TGTGCCAGCAGCTCAGTACCCAGCGGGCAGACCCAGTACTTC. Amino acids: CASSSVPSGQTQYF.

V usage is TRBV27 and J usage is TRBJ2-4; 12 nucleotides line up with TRBD2. The junction had 12 bases not matched to a gene; V was cut back by 5 bases and J by 13 bases. The CDR3 consists of 15 residues. Germline lookup yields CDR1 MNHEY and CDR2 SMNVEV (reference sequence). The CDR3, as DNA: TGTGCCAGCAGTACCACGACTAGCGGGAGAGGTGAGCAGTACTTC. This gives the protein CASSTTTSGRGEQYF.

This clonotype was seen just once. The rearrangement uses TRBV6-6 and TRBJ2-5; D remains ambiguous. Germline V gives CDR1 MNHNY, CDR2 SVGAGI (reference sequence). V dropped 0 bases and J dropped 11 bases, with 22 bases sitting between them. CDR3 length: 16 amino acids. The CDR3 nucleotides are TGTGCCAGCAGTTACTCCTCGGTTGGGTTCGAAAATGAGCAGTACTTC. Translating gives CASSYSSVGFENEQYF.

V is TRBV6-2 or TRBV6-3 and J is TRBJ2-2; D might be TRBD1 or TRBD2, each matching 5 bases. The CDR3 is 16 residues long. From germline, CDR1 is MNHEY and CDR2 SVGEGT. Deletions cut 0 bases from V and 4 bases from J, with 12 bases between. CDR3 sequence reads: CASSYSAGTFTGELFF. The DNA of the CDR3 is TGTGCCAGCAGTTACTCTGCCGGGACGTTCACCGGGGAGCTGTTTTTT.

The rearrangement uses TRBV30 and TRBJ1-2; 7 bases agree with TRBD1. The length of the CDR3 is 12 residues. Trimming at V came to 8 bases and at J to 1 base, leaving 4 bases not matched to a gene. CDR1 and CDR2 from the germline V gene are GTSNPN and SVGIG (reference sequence). The CDR3 protein is CAGRDSNYGYTF. The CDR3 bases are TGTGCCGGTCGGGACAGTAACTATGGCTACACCTTC.

This clonotype was counted ten times or more. The rearrangement links TRBV20-1 to TRBJ2-1; the D gene is possibly TRBD2 (5 bases). Deletions cut 0 bases from V and 0 bases from J, with 15 bases between. The CDR3 loop spans 17 amino acids. CDR1 is DFQATT and CDR2 is SNEGSKA in the germline V gene (reference sequence). CDR3 sequence reads: CSARDVAGRSSYNEQFF. The CDR3 nucleotides read TGCAGTGCTAGAGATGTGGCGGGCAGGAGCTCCTACAATGAGCAGTTCTTC.

This clonotype was picked up a small number of times. This chain joins TRBV5-7 and TRBJ2-1; D may be TRBD1 or TRBD2 (5 bases each). TRBV5-7 belongs to the ORF category, with a function that is uncertain. Trimming took off 3 bases at V and 6 bases at J, with 19 bases between the two ends. The CDR3 covers 16 residues. The CDR3 coding sequence is TGTGCCAGCAGCTGGGGGTTAGGAGCGGTGCCCAATGAGCAGTTCTTC. The encoded protein is CASSWGLGAVPNEQFF.

The rearrangement uses TRBV9 and TRBJ2-5, with a weak D call TRBD2 (6 bases). The V end lost 2 bases, the J end lost 11 bases, and 22 bases lay between the germline ends. Germline V gene sequence: CDR1 SGDLS, CDR2 YYNGEE. This CDR3 spans 15 amino acids. The chain's CDR3 is CASSVAGFSYNEQYF. CDR3 in DNA: TGTGCCAGCAGCGTGGCGGGATTCTCCTACAATGAGCAGTACTTC.

In its sample, this clonotype was seen a few times. The chain combines TRBV28 with TRBJ2-7; D not resolved. The CDR3 loop spans 15 amino acids. The V end was cut by 7 bases, the J end by 3 bases, with 19 bases between. Looked up from germline, CDR1 is MDHEN and CDR2 is SYDVKM. The CDR3 coding sequence is TGTGCCAGCACCCTTGGGTGGGGATCTATCTACGAGCAGTACTTC. It is translated as CASTLGWGSIYEQYF.

The V gene is TRBV18, the J gene TRBJ2-7, with D possibly being TRBD2 (6 bases). This CDR3 comprises 14 residues. Per the germline V gene, CDR1 is KGHSH and CDR2 is LQKENI. V was trimmed by 1 base and J by 2 bases, leaving 9 bases between them. CDR3 sequence (DNA): TGTGCCAGCTCACCACTAGCGGATACCTACGAGCAGTACTTC. Its protein is CASSPLADTYEQYF. Combining the CDR3 with reference TRBV18 and TRBJ2-7 gives the whole variable domain NAGVMQNPRHLVRRRGQEARLRCSPMKGHSHVYWYRQLPEEGLKFMVYLQKENIIDESGMPKERFSAEFPKEGPSILRIQQVVRGDSAAYFCASSPLADTYEQYFGPGTRLTVT.

This clonotype appeared a few times. The V call is TRBV28, the J call TRBJ2-7; 8 nucleotides match TRBD2. CDR1 and CDR2 from the germline V gene are MDHEN and SYDVKM. The CDR3 runs 18 residues. V lost 1 base and J lost 3; bases outside the gene matches: 14. CDR3 DNA: TGTGCCAGCAGTTTATCGTATAGCGGGACTGGTTTCCGCTACGAGCAGTACTTC. Translation gives CASSLSYSGTGFRYEQYF.

The rearrangement uses TRBV24-1 and TRBJ2-5, with D perhaps matching TRBD2 (6 bases). The germline gives CDR1 KGHDR, CDR2 SFDVKD. Trimming pared 2 bases from V and 11 bases from J, leaving 23 bases between. This CDR3 has 16 amino acids. CDR3 region: CATSDSLWGLRNEQYF. The CDR3 DNA sequence: TGTGCCACCAGTGATTCCCTGTGGGGACTGAGGAATGAGCAGTACTTC.

This chain links TRBV20-1 with TRBJ2-1; tentative D call: TRBD2 (6 bases). This CDR3 region has 13 residues. V lost 1 base and J lost 6, with 10 bases in between. Germline V gives CDR1 DFQATT, CDR2 SNEGSKA (reference sequence). DNA for the CDR3: TGCAGTGCTAGAGTTAGCGGAACCAATGAGCAGTTCTTC. Amino acid sequence: CSARVSGTNEQFF.

V gene TRBV6-1 combines with J gene TRBJ1-2; D unresolved. Germline CDR1 and CDR2: MNHNS and SASEGT. The V gene lost 0 bases and the J gene lost 5 bases, with 7 bases spanning the gap. The CDR3 consists of 13 residues. The CDR3 region has the DNA TGTGCCAGCAGTGAAGCGAGTCTTTATGGCTACACCTTC. Its protein product is CASSEASLYGYTF.

This chain connects TRBV27 to TRBJ2-1; 9 nucleotides match TRBD2. V dropped 5 bases and J dropped 2; count of bases not matched to a gene: 4. The germline gives CDR1 MNHEY, CDR2 SMNVEV (reference sequence). The CDR3 extends over 15 amino acids. In DNA form, the CDR3 reads TGTGCCAGCAGTATAAGGACTAGCGCCTACAATGAGCAGTTCTTC. Protein sequence: CASSIRTSAYNEQFF.

This chain connects TRBV7-9 to TRBJ2-5, with 9 bases lining up with TRBD1. Germline trimming cut 5 bases from V and 7 bases from J; bases unmatched to any gene: 5. Germline V lookup: CDR1 SEHNR, CDR2 FQNEAQ (reference sequence). This CDR3 spans 13 amino acids. The CDR3 loop reads CASSPRQGGTQYF. The CDR3 nucleotides read TGTGCCAGCAGCCCAAGACAGGGGGGGACCCAGTACTTC.

The chain combines TRBV12-3 or TRBV12-4 with TRBJ1-4; 7 nucleotides line up with TRBD1. Unmatched junction bases numbered 10, after V lost 7 bases and J lost 5 bases. The CDR3 contains 15 residues. DNA of the CDR3: TGTGCCAGCACCGCGCGGGACAGACCAAATGAAAAACTGTTTTTT. Protein sequence: CASTARDRPNEKLFF.

This clonotype occurred a few times. This chain links TRBV7-9 with TRBJ1-2; D unclear. The CDR3 has 15 amino acids. Deletions cut 1 base from V and 0 bases from J, with 9 bases between. Germline V gene lookup returns CDR1 SEHNR and CDR2 FQNEAQ (reference sequence). CDR3 amino acids: CASSLGVGANYGYTF. DNA for the CDR3: TGTGCCAGCAGCTTAGGGGTTGGAGCTAACTATGGCTACACCTTC.

This clonotype has a handful of counts. The rearrangement links TRBV5-1 to TRBJ1-1; D unresolved. The CDR3 has 15 residues. The germline CDR1 and CDR2 sequences are SGHRS and YFSETQ. V was trimmed by 1 base and J by 0 bases, leaving 10 bases between them. The CDR3 sequence: CASSLTDFMNTEAFF. Here the CDR3 DNA reads TGCGCCAGCAGCTTGACAGATTTCATGAACACTGAAGCTTTCTTT.

This clonotype was counted a few times. The chain employs TRBV4-1 and TRBJ2-5; TRBD2 matches at 10 bases. The CDR3 loop spans 16 amino acids. The ends lost 3 bases at V and 3 bases at J; junction bases unmatched: 7. Germline-derived CDR1 and CDR2 are MGHRA and YSYEKL. Here the CDR3 DNA reads TGCGCCAGCAGCCAGTTACCGGGACTAGCGAAAGAGACCCAGTACTTC. This sequence encodes CASSQLPGLAKETQYF.